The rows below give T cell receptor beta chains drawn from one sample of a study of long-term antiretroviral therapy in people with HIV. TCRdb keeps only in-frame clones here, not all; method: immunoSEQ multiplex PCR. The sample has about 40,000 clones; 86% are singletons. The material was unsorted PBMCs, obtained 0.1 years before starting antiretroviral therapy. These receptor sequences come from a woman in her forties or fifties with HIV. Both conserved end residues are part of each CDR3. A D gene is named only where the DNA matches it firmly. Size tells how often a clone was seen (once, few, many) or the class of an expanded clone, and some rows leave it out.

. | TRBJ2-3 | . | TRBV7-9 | TGTGCCAGCAGCTTAAGTCTCGGAGCGGGTCCCGATACGCAGTATTTT | CASSLSLGAGPDTQYF
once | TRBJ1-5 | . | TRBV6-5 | TGTGCCAGCCGGGATCCGGGACCCAGCAATCAGCCCCAGCATTTT | CASRDPGPSNQPQHF
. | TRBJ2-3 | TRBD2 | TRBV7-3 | TGTGCCAGCAGCTTAACCCCCCGGGGGGGATCAGATACGCAGTATTTT | CASSLTPRGGSDTQYF
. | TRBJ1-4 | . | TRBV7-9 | TGTGCCAGCAGCTTGGACATAGAAAAACTGTTTTTT | CASSLDIEKLFF
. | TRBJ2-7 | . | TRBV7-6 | TGTGCCAGCAGCTTTGCCGCGGGACAGAGCTACGAGCAGTACTTC | CASSFAAGQSYEQYF
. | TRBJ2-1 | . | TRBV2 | TGTGCCAGCATCCAAGAGTGGACAAACCATGAGCAGTTCTTC | CASIQEWTNHEQFF
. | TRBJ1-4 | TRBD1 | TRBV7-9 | TGTGCCAGCAGCTCGGGACAGGGGAAGGAAAAACTGTTTTTT | CASSSGQGKEKLFF
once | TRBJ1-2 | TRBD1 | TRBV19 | TGTGCCAGTACCCCGGACCGGGACAGGGTATTTGGGAACGGCTACACCTTC | CASTPDRDRVFGNGYTF
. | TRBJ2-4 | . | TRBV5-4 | TGTGCCAGCAGCTTGGGGCAGGGGGGAAACATTCAGTACTTC | CASSLGQGGNIQYF
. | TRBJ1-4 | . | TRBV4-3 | TGCGCCAGCAGCCAAGATCATGTAGCAACTAATGAAAAACTGTTTTTT | CASSQDHVATNEKLFF
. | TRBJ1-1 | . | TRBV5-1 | TGCGCCAGCAGCTCGAGGCGGGGGTCTGAAGCTTTCTTT | CASSSRRGSEAFF
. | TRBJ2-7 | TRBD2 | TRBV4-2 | TGTGCCAGCAGCCCCCTAACTAGCGGGGGGCCCTACGAGCAGTACTTC | CASSPLTSGGPYEQYF
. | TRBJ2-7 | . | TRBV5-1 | TGCGCCAGCAGCACCAGGGGGAGGGGGTCCTCCTACGAGCAGTACTTC | CASSTRGRGSSYEQYF
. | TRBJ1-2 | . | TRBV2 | TGTGCCACCCGGCCCCGGTTGGGGGGCTACACCTTC | CATRPRLGGYTF
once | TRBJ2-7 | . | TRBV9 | TGTGCCAGCAGCGTAGGACAGGGACTCTCCTACGAGCAGTACTTC | CASSVGQGLSYEQYF
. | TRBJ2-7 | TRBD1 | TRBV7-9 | TGTGCCAGCAGCTTAGCGGAGACAGGGGTCTCCTACGAGCAGTACTTC | CASSLAETGVSYEQYF